These 24 T cell receptor beta chains came from one sample sequenced in a study of blood T cell repertoires in COVID-19. Profiling relied on immunoSEQ multiplex PCR, and the TCRdb table lists in-frame clones only, not all of them. This sample yields around 170,000 clones, of which around 80% are seen a single time; roughly 12% belongs to the top ten. The source material was PBMCs or T cells enriched from blood (not recorded which). These receptors all come from a man aged 50 to 59 who had recovered from COVID-19.

The chain has TRBV3-1 (or the pseudogene TRBV3-2) and TRBJ2-5; 8 nucleotides match TRBD2. The CDR3 sequence is 16 residues long. CDR1 LGHDT and CDR2 YNNKEL come from the germline V gene (reference sequence). The V gene end was trimmed by 4 bases and the J gene end by 5 bases; junction bases not matched to a gene: 12. The CDR3 here is CASSLTAGGQGETQYF. The CDR3 DNA sequence: TGTGCCAGCAGCCTCACCGCGGGGGGCCAGGGTGAGACCCAGTACTTC.

The chain recombines TRBV11-1 with TRBJ1-2, with D possibly matching TRBD1 (5 bases). The V end was cut by 3 bases, the J end by 7 bases, with 15 bases between. The CDR3 spans 14 residues. Germline CDR1 is SGHAT and CDR2 is FQDESV (reference sequence). CDR3 DNA: TGTGCCAGCAGCTTCGATGGCAGGGCTGGTGGCTACACCTTC. This translates into CASSFDGRAGGYTF. The whole variable domain, filled in from reference TRBV11-1 and TRBJ1-2, reads EAEVAQSPRYKITEKSQAVAFWCDPISGHATLYWYRQILGQGPELLVQFQDESVVDDSQLPKDRFSAERLKGVDSTLKIQPAELGDSAMYLCASSFDGRAGGYTFGSGTRLTVV.

This chain connects TRBV7-8 to TRBJ2-5, with 7 positions matching TRBD1. CDR1 is SGHVS and CDR2 is FQNEAQ in the germline V gene. With 5 bases clipped from V and 5 bases from J, the junction kept 5 bases outside the gene matches. This CDR3 is built from 13 residues. This CDR3 reads CASSRTGWETQYF. The CDR3 DNA reads as TGTGCCAGCAGCCGGACAGGATGGGAGACCCAGTACTTC.

CDR3 sequence (DNA): TGTGCCAGCAGCTTGGCGGGGGGGAACTACGAGCAGTACTTC. This translates into CASSLAGGNYEQYF. The chain recombines TRBV7-2 with TRBJ2-7; 9 bases are shared with TRBD2. CDR1 and CDR2 from the germline V gene are SGHTA and FQGNSA. Trimming removed 3 bases from V and 3 bases from J; junction bases left unmatched: 3. The CDR3 totals 14 residues. Variable domain in full (rest from reference TRBV7-2 and TRBJ2-7): GAGVSQSPSNKVTEKGKDVELRCDPISGHTALYWYRQSLGQGLEFLIYFQGNSAPDKSGLPSDRFSAERTGGSVSTLTIQRTQQEDSAVYLCASSLAGGNYEQYFGPGTRLTVT.

The genes are TRBV11-2 and TRBJ1-1; no clear D. The CDR3 has 14 residues. V lost 5 bases to trimming and J lost 4 bases, with 14 bases between them. CDR1 is SGHAT and CDR2 is FQNNGV in the germline V gene. CDR3 amino acids: CASSRAREGTEAFF. The CDR3, as DNA: TGTGCCAGCAGCCGCGCGAGGGAGGGCACTGAAGCTTTCTTT. Full variable domain (missing parts from reference TRBV11-2 and TRBJ1-1): EAGVAQSPRYKIIEKRQSVAFWCNPISGHATLYWYQQILGQGPKLLIQFQNNGVVDDSQLPKDRFSAERLKGVDSTLKIQPAKLEDSAVYLCASSRAREGTEAFFGQGTRLTVV.

The CDR3 DNA reads as TGTGCCATCAGTGGAGGGGGGGGCCTCTCTGGAAACACCATATATTTT. This sequence encodes CAISGGGGLSGNTIYF. This chain links TRBV10-3 with TRBJ1-3, with a possible D match to TRBD1 (6 bases). CDR3 size: 16 residues. Looked up from germline, CDR1 is ENHRY and CDR2 is SYGVKD. V was trimmed by 4 bases and J by 0 bases, leaving 13 bases between them.

This clone was seen a few times. Distinct nucleotide sequences in the sample also encode this CDR3. The chain carries TRBV9 and TRBJ1-6; a possible D gene is TRBD1 (5 bases). Between the trimmed V and J ends, which lost 0 bases and 7 bases, there was a span of 11 bases. The CDR3 is made up of 15 amino acids. CDR1 SGDLS and CDR2 YYNGEE come from the germline V gene. Written as DNA, the CDR3 is TGTGCCAGCAGCGTAGGGGGGGTAGGCAATTCACCCCTCCACTTT. It codes for CASSVGGVGNSPLHF. Full variable domain (rest looked up from reference TRBV9 and TRBJ1-6): DSGVTQTPKHLITATGQRVTLRCSPRSGDLSVYWYQQSLDQGLQFLIQYYNGEERAKGNILERFSAQQFPDLHSELNLSSLELGDSALYFCASSVGGVGNSPLHFGNGTRLTVT.

The V and J genes are TRBV5-1 and TRBJ1-2, with 8 bases lining up with TRBD1. V shed 5 bases, J shed 0 bases, and the junction held 9 bases outside the gene matches. Germline CDR1 SGHRS, CDR2 YFSETQ. The CDR3 runs 16 residues. DNA of the CDR3: TGCGCCAGCAGAAGAGGGGACAGGACCACTAACTATGGCTACACCTTC. It codes for CASRRGDRTTNYGYTF.

This clone was detected only a few times. This chain links TRBV4-1 with TRBJ2-7; D is perhaps TRBD1 (6 bases). The CDR3 contains 16 residues. Germline lookup yields CDR1 MGHRA and CDR2 YSYEKL. Trimming stripped 0 bases from V and 5 bases from J, with 17 bases between. The DNA for the CDR3 is TGCGCCAGCAGCCAAGATCCTGAACAGGGATTCGACGAGCAGTACTTC. Its protein is CASSQDPEQGFDEQYF.

V is TRBV7-2 and J is TRBJ1-1; TRBD1 might be the D (5 bases). Germline CDR1 is SGHTA and CDR2 is FQGNSA. The CDR3 loop spans 15 amino acids. Trimming stripped 5 bases from V and 10 bases from J, with 23 bases between. This CDR3 is CASSPISGGRGRAFF. CDR3 coding DNA: TGTGCCAGCAGCCCAATCAGTGGAGGGCGGGGGAGAGCTTTCTTT. Drawing the rest from reference TRBV7-2 and TRBJ1-1, the complete variable domain is GAGVSQSPSNKVTEKGKDVELRCDPISGHTALYWYRQSLGQGLEFLIYFQGNSAPDKSGLPSDRFSAERTGGSVSTLTIQRTQQEDSAVYLCASSPISGGRGRAFFGQGTRLTVV.

V gene TRBV6-5 combines with J gene TRBJ1-1, with TRBD1 as a possible D gene (5 bases). Trimming removed 2 bases from V and 2 bases from J, with 12 bases in between. Germline V CDR1 and CDR2: MNHEY, SVGAGI. CDR3 length: 15 amino acids. The CDR3, as DNA: TGTGCCAGCAGTTACAGTAGGGGTATAAACACTGAAGCTTTCTTT. Translation: CASSYSRGINTEAFF.

J is TRBJ1-1 and V is TRBV6-5, with 10 positions matching TRBD1. V was pared by 4 bases and J by 1 base, with 6 bases of the junction left unmatched. CDR3 length: 16 residues. Germline CDR1 MNHEY, CDR2 SVGAGI. The CDR3 loop is CASSSFRDRGNTEAFF. CDR3 sequence (DNA): TGTGCCAGCAGTTCATTCCGGGACAGGGGGAACACTGAAGCTTTCTTT.

The rearrangement joins TRBV14 to TRBJ1-4, with TRBD1 identical over 7 bases. This CDR3 is 14 amino acids long. Trimming cost V 3 bases and J 8 bases; bases outside gene matches: 6. Per the germline V gene, CDR1 is SGHDN and CDR2 is FVKESK. Here the CDR3 reads CASSQPGTVEKLFF. CDR3 DNA sequence: TGTGCCAGCAGCCAGCCCGGGACAGTCGAAAAACTGTTTTTT.

This sequence joins TRBV3-1 (or the pseudogene TRBV3-2) and TRBJ1-6, with a tentative D call TRBD1 (5 bases). Trimming cost V 1 base and J 9 bases, with 10 bases left between them. The CDR3 has 14 amino acids. Germline values: CDR1 LGHDT, CDR2 YNNKEL (reference sequence). CDR3 nucleotide sequence: TGTGCCAGCAGCCAAGTCCAGGGTTTTTCACCCCTCCACTTT. Protein sequence: CASSQVQGFSPLHF.

The V gene is TRBV10-2, the J gene TRBJ1-3; TRBD1 agrees at 9 bases. Unmatched junction bases numbered 8, after V lost 7 bases and J lost 4 bases. The CDR3 has 15 amino acids. The germline CDR1 and CDR2 sequences are WSHSY and SAAADI. Here the CDR3 DNA reads TGCGCCAGCATCCCAGACAGGGGGAACGGAAACACCATATATTTT. Its translation is CASIPDRGNGNTIYF.

V usage is TRBV29-1 and J usage is TRBJ1-1, with D perhaps matching TRBD1 (6 bases). The CDR3 loop spans 11 amino acids. The V end was cut by 6 bases, the J end by 4 bases, with 9 bases between. Looked up from germline, CDR1 is SQVTM and CDR2 is ANQGSEA. Here the CDR3 DNA reads TGCAGCGTCACAGGGTTCACTGAAGCTTTCTTT. Its translation: CSVTGFTEAFF.

Here the CDR3 DNA reads TGTGCCAGTAGTATTTGGGGCGCAGACACTGAAGCTTTCTTT. Amino acid sequence: CASSIWGADTEAFF. V gene TRBV19 combines with J gene TRBJ1-1, with D tentatively TRBD1 (5 bases). Germline CDR1 and CDR2: LNHDA and SQIVND (reference sequence). Trimming left V 3 bases short and J 3 bases short, with 11 bases between. The CDR3 extends over 14 amino acids. Full variable domain (remainder filled in from reference TRBV19 and TRBJ1-1): DGGITQSPKYLFRKEGQNVTLSCEQNLNHDAMYWYRQDPGQGLRLIYYSQIVNDFQKGDIAEGYSVSREKKESFPLTVTSAQKNPTAFYLCASSIWGADTEAFFGQGTRLTVV.

J is TRBJ1-6 and V is TRBV27; the match to TRBD1 covers 10 bases. The V gene's germline CDR1 is MNHEY and CDR2 SMNVEV (reference sequence). The CDR3 contains 15 residues. After removal of 4 bases from V and 7 bases from J, the junction contained 4 bases not matched to a gene. CDR3 DNA sequence: TGTGCCAGCAGTTCGACAGGGGGCAGCAATTCACCCCTCCACTTT. As protein: CASSSTGGSNSPLHF.

The CDR3 nucleotides are TGTGCCAGCAGCCGGACACAAGATAATTCACCCCTCCACTTT. Residues: CASSRTQDNSPLHF. The chain carries TRBV3-1 (or the pseudogene TRBV3-2) and TRBJ1-6, with a tentative D call TRBD1 (5 bases). The CDR3 is 14 residues long. Trimming left V 4 bases short and J 5 bases short, with 9 bases between. CDR1 is LGHDT, CDR2 YNNKEL, per germline (reference sequence).

The chain combines TRBV7-2 with TRBJ2-2, with 7 bases identical to TRBD1. The V segment lost 3 bases and the J segment 4 bases; nucleotides outside the gene matches: 5. The CDR3 is made up of 15 amino acids. The V gene's germline CDR1 is SGHTA and CDR2 FQGNSA. The CDR3 DNA follows: TGTGCCAGCAGCTTTCCCGGGACAGTCACCGGGGAGCTGTTTTTT. As protein: CASSFPGTVTGELFF.

This clone was recorded only once. V and J are TRBV2 and TRBJ1-2; possible D gene TRBD1, 5 bases. The V end lost 4 bases, the J end lost 8 bases, and 8 bases lay between the germline ends. Looked up from germline, CDR1 is SNHLY and CDR2 is FYNNEI. CDR3 length: 11 residues. CDR3 region: CASSVQGGYTF. Here the CDR3 DNA reads TGTGCCAGCAGTGTGCAGGGAGGCTACACCTTC.

V usage is TRBV30 and J usage is TRBJ1-5; 7 bases fit TRBD1. The CDR3 contains 13 residues. The germline V gene has CDR1 GTSNPN and CDR2 SVGIG (reference sequence). Germline trimming cut 0 bases from V and 7 bases from J; bases unmatched to any gene: 3. CDR3 coding DNA: TGTGCCTGGAGTGTAAAAGGGGGCCAGCCCCAGCATTTT. This gives the protein CAWSVKGGQPQHF.

The genes are TRBV11-3 and TRBJ1-4; no clear D gene. The CDR3 consists of 13 residues. Trimming removed 6 bases from V and 3 bases from J, with 8 bases in between. Germline values: CDR1 SGHNT, CDR2 YENEEA. For the CDR3, the DNA is TGTGCCAGCAGACCCCACTCTAATGAAAAACTGTTTTTT. This encodes CASRPHSNEKLFF. Full variable domain (missing parts from reference TRBV11-3 and TRBJ1-4): EAGVVQSPRYKIIEKKQPVAFWCNPISGHNTLYWYLQNLGQGPELLIRYENEEAVDDSQLPKDRFSAERLKGVDSTLKIQPAELGDSAVYLCASRPHSNEKLFFGSGTQLSVL.

The chain carries TRBV9 and TRBJ1-5; D possibly corresponds to TRBD1 (6 bases). Germline V gives CDR1 SGDLS, CDR2 YYNGEE. The length of the CDR3 is 21 residues. V lost 0 bases and J 0 bases, leaving 25 bases between the germline ends. CDR3 protein: CASSVAPRVGALEYSNQPQHF. The CDR3 nucleotides read TGTGCCAGCAGCGTAGCTCCGCGTGTGGGGGCCCTTGAATATAGCAATCAGCCCCAGCATTTT.